This T cell receptor (beta chain) emerged from a study of blood T cell repertoires in COVID-19. Study details: Some COVID-19 samples were acute and others convalescent; all came from the United States, Italy and Spain. Nucleic acid was either cDNA or gDNA, and it came from T cells, B-cell-depleted T cells, or PBMCs.

Per the study methods: Reference gene primer amplification gave estimated nucleated cell counts. Profiling relied on immunoSEQ multiplex PCR, and the TCRdb table lists in-frame clones only, not all of them. V and J calls and clone size are as listed in that table; D and trimming were resolved from the DNA. The table lists some 150,000 clones, about four fifths of them singletons. The CDR3 extends over 17 amino acids. With 1 base removed from V and 9 bases from J, the gap between germline ends came to 25 bases. The germline gives CDR1 SGHVS, CDR2 FQNEAQ. The receptor was isolated from a man between 70 and 80 years old with acute or convalescent COVID-19. What was sequenced was peripheral blood. The rearrangement joins TRBV7-8 to TRBJ2-7; D might be TRBD1 (5 bases). The CDR3 loop reads CASSLVQAAGMLILQYF. CDR3 in DNA: TGTGCCAGCAGCTTAGTTCAGGCGGCAGGGATGCTAATTTTGCAGTACTTC.